Following are 27 T cell receptor beta chains from one sample sequenced in a study of blood T cell repertoires in COVID-19. Profiled with immunoSEQ multiplex PCR; TCRdb holds only in-frame clones, not every one. The sample has about 270,000 clones, approximately 83% seen once. Sequencing used peripheral blood. These TCRs come from a woman in her 70s with acute or convalescent COVID-19.

The chain joins TRBV23-1 to TRBJ1-6; 7 nucleotides line up with TRBD1. TRBV23-1 is filed as an ORF, its function uncertain. J lost 10 bases, V lost 6 bases, and 9 bases had no gene match. The CDR3 is made up of 14 amino acids. The CDR3 DNA is TGCGCCAGCAGGCCGGGACAGAAGCGCTCACCCCTCCACTTT. It codes for CASRPGQKRSPLHF.

The chain employs TRBV15 and TRBJ1-1; TRBD1 aligns across 10 bases. Germline V gene data show CDR1 as LNHNV and CDR2 as YYDKDF (reference sequence). This CDR3 comprises 13 residues. The trim removed 5 bases at V and 10 bases at J, leaving 7 bases unmatched. As DNA, the CDR3 is TGTGCCACCAGCCAGAGGGGACAGGGGAGAGCTTTCTTT. This sequence encodes CATSQRGQGRAFF.

This rearrangement joins TRBV7-9 to TRBJ1-1, with unresolved D. Germline CDR1 and CDR2: SEHNR and FQNEAQ (reference sequence). The CDR3 consists of 15 residues. V lost 5 bases and J lost 0, with 13 bases in between. The CDR3 reads CASSPERRMNTEAFF. CDR3 DNA: TGTGCCAGCAGCCCCGAGAGGCGAATGAACACTGAAGCTTTCTTT.

This chain joins TRBV2 and TRBJ1-4, with 8 bases identical to TRBD1. The V gene's germline CDR1 is SNHLY and CDR2 FYNNEI. Germline trimming cut 7 bases from V and 8 bases from J; bases unmatched to any gene: 6. CDR3 length: 13 residues. CDR3 in DNA: TGTGCCAGCAAGGACAGGGACGGGGAAAAACTGTTTTTT. It encodes CASKDRDGEKLFF. Together with reference TRBV2 and TRBJ1-4, the CDR3 gives the full variable domain: EPEVTQTPSHQVTQMGQEVILRCVPISNHLYFYWYRQILGQKVEFLVSFYNNEISEKSEIFDDQFSVERPDGSNFTLKIRSTKLEDSAMYFCASKDRDGEKLFFGSGTQLSVL.

This chain joins TRBV5-6 and TRBJ2-3; D unclear. CDR3 length: 16 amino acids. Germline loops: CDR1 SGHDT, CDR2 YYEEEE. The V end was cut by 0 bases, the J end by 5 bases, with 16 bases between. As DNA, the CDR3 is TGTGCCAGCAGCTTGGGGAATATGCAGACGGGAGATACGCAGTATTTT. This encodes CASSLGNMQTGDTQYF.

V gene TRBV7-3 combines with J gene TRBJ2-7; D is possibly TRBD1 (6 bases). CDR1 and CDR2 (germline): SGHTA, FQGTGA. Trimming pared 1 base from V and 6 bases from J, leaving 7 bases between. The CDR3 runs 12 residues. The CDR3: CASSLNRVEQYF. DNA of the CDR3: TGTGCCAGCAGCTTAAACAGGGTCGAGCAGTACTTC.

The CDR3 region has the DNA TGTGCCAGTAGTGCCCGGGGGGCAGATGGGGCCAACGTCCTGACTTTC. This codes for CASSARGADGANVLTF. This chain links TRBV19 with TRBJ2-6, with D perhaps TRBD2 (7 bases). Germline V gene sequence: CDR1 LNHDA, CDR2 SQIVND (reference sequence). CDR3 length: 16 amino acids. V gave up 5 bases and J gave up 3 bases, with 14 bases separating them.

The rearrangement links TRBV6-5 to TRBJ1-4; D unresolved. Trimming took 0 bases from V and 3 from J, leaving 8 bases between them. The CDR3 loop spans 15 amino acids. The germline CDR1 and CDR2 sequences are MNHEY and SVGAGI. The CDR3 loop is CASSYSRSANEKLFF. In DNA, the CDR3 is TGTGCCAGCAGTTACTCGAGAAGTGCTAATGAAAAACTGTTTTTT.

The rearrangement uses TRBV6-5 and TRBJ1-1; no firm D call. The CDR3 length is 13 residues. Germline-derived CDR1 and CDR2 are MNHEY and SVGAGI. The V and J ends lost 7 bases and 1 base respectively, with 10 bases between them. CDR3 DNA sequence: TGTGCCAGCAAAAGGGCGGGGAACACTGAAGCTTTCTTT. Translated, it gives CASKRAGNTEAFF.

The chain joins TRBV29-1 to TRBJ1-2; perhaps TRBD1 as D (6 bases). Germline CDR1 SQVTM, CDR2 ANQGSEA. The CDR3 is 12 amino acids. V lost 6 bases to trimming and J lost 2 bases, with 10 bases between them. The CDR3 DNA sequence: TGCAGCGTGGGGCAGGGGAACTATGGCTACACCTTC. This translates into CSVGQGNYGYTF.

This chain connects TRBV6-5 to TRBJ1-1; 7 bases match TRBD1. Germline CDR1 and CDR2: MNHEY and SVGAGI. J lost 6 bases, V lost 7 bases, and 8 bases had no gene match. This CDR3 is built from 13 residues. DNA for the CDR3: TGTGCCAGCACTAAGACAGGGATCGCTGAAGCTTTCTTT. The encoded protein is CASTKTGIAEAFF.

The gene calls are TRBV3-1 (or the pseudogene TRBV3-2) and TRBJ1-2; D possibly corresponds to TRBD1 (6 bases). Deletions cut 5 bases from V and 7 bases from J, with 8 bases between. CDR3 length: 11 residues. Germline V gives CDR1 LGHDT, CDR2 YNNKEL (reference sequence). The CDR3 loop reads CASSVQGGYTF. For the CDR3, the DNA is TGTGCCAGCAGCGTACAGGGTGGCTACACCTTC.

The chain employs TRBV4-1 and TRBJ1-4, with D maybe TRBD1 (5 bases). The CDR3 is made up of 15 amino acids. V lost 1 base and J lost 4, with 10 bases in between. Germline V gene lookup returns CDR1 MGHRA and CDR2 YSYEKL. The CDR3 region has the DNA TGCGCCAGCAGCCAAGGGAGGGGCTATAATGAAAAACTGTTTTTT. Protein product: CASSQGRGYNEKLFF.

This chain joins TRBV10-3 and TRBJ2-5; D is possibly TRBD1 (5 bases). CDR3 length equals 14 residues. Trimming removed 7 bases at V and 2 bases at J, with 14 bases between. Germline-derived CDR1 and CDR2 are ENHRY and SYGVKD. The CDR3 reads CAINRSGKQETQYF. The CDR3 nucleotides read TGTGCCATCAATCGGTCAGGGAAGCAAGAGACCCAGTACTTC.

The rearrangement joins TRBV9 to TRBJ2-7, with D perhaps matching TRBD2 (5 bases). V lost 0 bases, J lost 3 bases, and 10 bases lay in between. Germline assignment: CDR1 SGDLS and CDR2 YYNGEE. This CDR3 has 14 amino acids. CDR3 amino acids: CASSVAGGGYEQYF. CDR3 DNA: TGTGCCAGCAGCGTAGCTGGCGGAGGCTACGAGCAGTACTTC.

The rearrangement links TRBV3-1 (or the pseudogene TRBV3-2) to TRBJ1-1; D unclear. CDR1 is LGHDT and CDR2 is YNNKEL in the germline V gene (reference sequence). The germline V and J ends were trimmed by 4 bases and 0 bases, with 12 bases remaining between them. The CDR3 covers 15 residues. Here the CDR3 reads CASSPSRGMNTEAFF. CDR3 bases: TGTGCCAGCAGCCCTAGCAGAGGAATGAACACTGAAGCTTTCTTT.

The chain is built from TRBV5-1 and TRBJ1-2; a weak D match, TRBD1 (5 bases). The CDR3 contains 12 residues. CDR1 is SGHRS, CDR2 YFSETQ, per germline. V lost 1 base, J lost 8 bases, and 9 bases lay in between. The CDR3 DNA reads TGCGCCAGCAGCTTGTCGGGACTGGGCTACACCTTC. Its protein is CASSLSGLGYTF.

The rearrangement links TRBV2 to TRBJ2-3, with a weak D call TRBD2 (7 bases). Germline CDR1 SNHLY, CDR2 FYNNEI. This CDR3 is built from 14 residues. V was shortened by 10 bases and J by 6 bases, with 20 bases between the two germline ends. The CDR3 nucleotides are TGTGCCACCCTCTCACAGGGAGGGGCCGATACGCAGTATTTT. Amino acids: CATLSQGGADTQYF.

The chain employs TRBV11-2 and TRBJ1-5; no clear D gene. With 4 bases removed from V and 4 bases from J, the gap between germline ends came to 5 bases. Germline assignment: CDR1 SGHAT and CDR2 FQNNGV. CDR3 length equals 12 residues. CDR3 bases: TGTGCCAGCAGCTCACTAAATCAGCCCCAGCATTTT. As protein: CASSSLNQPQHF.

The rearrangement links TRBV28 to TRBJ1-2; 8 bases map to TRBD1. The CDR3 has 17 amino acids. V shed 4 bases and J 7 bases; nucleotides not matched to a gene: 17. The germline CDR1 and CDR2 sequences are MDHEN and SYDVKM. The CDR3 region is CASSSSSPAGTGGGYTF. The CDR3 coding sequence is TGTGCCAGCAGTTCCTCTTCCCCCGCCGGGACAGGAGGTGGCTACACCTTC.

The chain employs TRBV6-5 and TRBJ1-1; TRBD1 matches at 7 bases. Germline values: CDR1 MNHEY, CDR2 SVGAGI. V dropped 6 bases and J dropped 4; count of bases not matched to a gene: 8. This CDR3 has 14 residues. CDR3 DNA: TGTGCCAGCAGCCTAAACAGGGGTCCCACTGAAGCTTTCTTT. Its translation is CASSLNRGPTEAFF.

J is TRBJ1-3 and V is TRBV19; maybe TRBD1 (5 bases). The V and J ends lost 7 bases and 0 bases respectively, with 7 bases between them. This CDR3 region has 13 residues. Per germline, CDR1 LNHDA and CDR2 SQIVND (reference sequence). The CDR3 spells CASKGISGNTIYF. In DNA form, the CDR3 reads TGTGCCAGTAAGGGGATCTCTGGAAACACCATATATTTT.

The chain uses TRBV3-1 (or the pseudogene TRBV3-2) and TRBJ2-7, with 10 bases lining up with TRBD2. The ends lost 4 bases at V and 4 bases at J; junction bases unmatched: 7. The CDR3 is made up of 15 amino acids. Germline assignment: CDR1 LGHDT and CDR2 YNNKEL (reference sequence). Here the CDR3 DNA reads TGTGCCAGCAGCCGGAGCGGGGGGGCCACATACGAGCAGTACTTC. Its translation: CASSRSGGATYEQYF.

CDR3 nucleotide sequence: TGCGCCAGCAGCTTGCAGGGGTCCGGGGAGCTGTTTTTT. This encodes CASSLQGSGELFF. J is TRBJ2-2 and V is TRBV5-1; weak D call: TRBD1 (6 bases). The V gene's germline CDR1 is SGHRS and CDR2 YFSETQ. The CDR3 is 13 amino acids. V was cut by 1 base and J by 6 bases, with 7 bases left in between.

Concerning this clone itself: In the same sample, other DNA sequences code for this CDR3. The V call is TRBV7-9, the J call TRBJ2-5; maybe TRBD2 (5 bases). The CDR3 runs 13 residues. CDR1 is SEHNR, CDR2 FQNEAQ, per germline (reference sequence). V dropped 3 bases and J dropped 5 bases, with 10 bases sitting between them. The CDR3 protein is CASSFSGEETQYF. The CDR3 region has the DNA TGTGCCAGCAGCTTTTCCGGGGAGGAGACCCAGTACTTC.

This chain links TRBV3-1 (or the pseudogene TRBV3-2) with TRBJ1-2; 9 positions match TRBD1. The germline gives CDR1 LGHDT, CDR2 YNNKEL (reference sequence). V lost 3 bases, J lost 2 bases, and 7 bases stayed unmatched. The CDR3 runs to 16 residues. CDR3 protein: CASSQPGTGRNYGYTF. CDR3 sequence (DNA): TGTGCCAGCAGCCAGCCCGGGACAGGGAGGAACTATGGCTACACCTTC.

The gene calls are TRBV5-1 and TRBJ2-5; 7 bases line up with TRBD2. Germline V gene data show CDR1 as SGHRS and CDR2 as YFSETQ. There are 15 residues in the CDR3. The trim removed 4 bases at V and 4 bases at J, leaving 10 bases unmatched. The CDR3 protein is CASSLPRGEAETQYF. The CDR3, as DNA: TGCGCCAGCAGCCTACCCCGGGGGGAGGCAGAGACCCAGTACTTC.